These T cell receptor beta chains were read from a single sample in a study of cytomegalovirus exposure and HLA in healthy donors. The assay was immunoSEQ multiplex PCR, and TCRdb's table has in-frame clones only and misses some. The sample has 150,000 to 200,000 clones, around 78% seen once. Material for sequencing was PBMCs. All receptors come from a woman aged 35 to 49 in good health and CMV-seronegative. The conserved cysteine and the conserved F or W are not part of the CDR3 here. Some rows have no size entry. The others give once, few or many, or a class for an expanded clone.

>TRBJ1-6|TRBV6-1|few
ASSEARGNSSPLH
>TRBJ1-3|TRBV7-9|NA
ASSLGVGTGPGNTIY
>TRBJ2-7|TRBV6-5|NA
ASSTSTGTYEQY
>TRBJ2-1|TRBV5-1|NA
ASSPPAGGSYNEQF
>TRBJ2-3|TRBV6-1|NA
ASSRQGSITDTQY
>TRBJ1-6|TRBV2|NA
ASRSTGNSPLH
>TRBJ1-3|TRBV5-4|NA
ASSSQNTGNTIY
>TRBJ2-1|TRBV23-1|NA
ASSSQDRGLVKFNEQF
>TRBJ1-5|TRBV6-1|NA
ASSEAFGQANQPQH
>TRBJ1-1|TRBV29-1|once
SAATGTNTEAF
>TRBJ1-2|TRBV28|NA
ASTIAGGYGYT
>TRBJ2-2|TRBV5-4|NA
ASSLTGRAGELF
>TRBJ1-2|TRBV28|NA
ASSPRQGGGYT